Listed below are T cell receptor beta chains from one sample, sequenced in a study of OX40 agonist ivuxolimab in advanced cancers. The protocol was immunoSEQ multiplex PCR, while the TCRdb copy is restricted to in-frame clones and leaves out a portion. The sample consists of about 10,000 clones, more than 60% of them appearing once. The sample was CD4+ or CD8+ T cells sorted from blood, taken in a trial of the OX40 agonist ivuxolimab. These receptors were collected from an adult with an advanced solid tumor such as melanoma, head and neck, liver or kidney cancer. CDR3s include the opening cysteine and the closing phenylalanine or tryptophan. The order of the fields is D gene, J gene, clone size, V gene, CDR3 DNA, CDR3 protein. A D gene is named only where the DNA matches it firmly. Not every row has a clone size; where given, it reads once, few, many or a size class.

D: .; J: TRBJ2-2; size: .; V: TRBV27; DNA: TGTGCCAGCAGTTTAGCACGCACCGGGGAGCTGTTTTTT; CDR3: CASSLARTGELFF
D: .; J: TRBJ2-5; size: .; V: TRBV7-6; DNA: TGTGCCAGCAGTCCCGGAGGGGGTGGGGAGACCCAGTACTTC; CDR3: CASSPGGGGETQYF
D: TRBD2; J: TRBJ2-1; size: .; V: TRBV27; DNA: TGTGCCAGCAGCAGGACTAGCGGGGAGCAGTTCTTC; CDR3: CASSRTSGEQFF
D: .; J: TRBJ2-3; size: once; V: TRBV6-1; DNA: TGTGCCAGTCCGCAGGGCGAAGCAGATACGCAGTATTTT; CDR3: CASPQGEADTQYF
D: .; J: TRBJ2-1; size: .; V: TRBV27; DNA: TGTGCCAGCAGTTTCGGACAGACCCTTTACAATGAGCAGTTCTTC; CDR3: CASSFGQTLYNEQFF
D: .; J: TRBJ2-5; size: .; V: TRBV27; DNA: TGTGCCAGCAGTAGGACCAAGTCTCAGTACTTC; CDR3: CASSRTKSQYF
D: TRBD1; J: TRBJ1-5; size: few; V: TRBV6-1; DNA: TGTGCCAGCAGCTATACAGGGGAGGTACAGCCCCAGCATTTT; CDR3: CASSYTGEVQPQHF
D: TRBD2; J: TRBJ2-1; size: .; V: TRBV5-4; DNA: TGTGCCAGCAGCTTTGGTGCGGGGGAGATCAATGAGCAGTTCTTC; CDR3: CASSFGAGEINEQFF
D: TRBD1; J: TRBJ2-7; size: .; V: TRBV6-4; DNA: TGTGCCAGCAGTCAGACAGGGGAGGCCTACGAGCAGTACTTC; CDR3: CASSQTGEAYEQYF
D: TRBD2; J: TRBJ2-7; size: .; V: TRBV7-8; DNA: TGTGCCAGCAGCTTAGCCGCGGGGGGTTCTTACGAGCAGTACTTC; CDR3: CASSLAAGGSYEQYF
D: TRBD2; J: TRBJ2-3; size: .; V: TRBV6-5; DNA: TGTGCCAGCAGTTCGCCTAGCGGGGCAAGCACAGATACGCAGTATTTT; CDR3: CASSSPSGASTDTQYF
D: .; J: TRBJ2-5; size: .; V: TRBV11-2; DNA: TGTGCCAGCAGCTTATTTAAGGGGCTCGGGGAGACCCAGTACTTC; CDR3: CASSLFKGLGETQYF
D: .; J: TRBJ2-5; size: few; V: TRBV25-1; DNA: TGTGCCAGCGGCCAAGAGACCCAGTACTTC; CDR3: CASGQETQYF
D: .; J: TRBJ2-1; size: .; V: TRBV11-3; DNA: TGTGCCAGCAGCCAGGGCGACGATGAGCAGTTCTTC; CDR3: CASSQGDDEQFF
D: .; J: TRBJ2-2; size: .; V: TRBV13; DNA: TGTGCCAGCACCCCCGGGACCAACACCGGGGAGCTGTTTTTT; CDR3: CASTPGTNTGELFF
D: .; J: TRBJ2-1; size: .; V: TRBV2; DNA: TGTGCCAGCATTGGCGGGGACCCCCCCTACAATGAGCAGTTCTTC; CDR3: CASIGGDPPYNEQFF
D: .; J: TRBJ2-7; size: .; V: TRBV2; DNA: TGTGCCACGCACTCATCCCGTGGAACGACCTACGAGCAGTACTTC; CDR3: CATHSSRGTTYEQYF
D: TRBD2; J: TRBJ2-5; size: .; V: TRBV15; DNA: TGTGCCACCAGCCTAGCGGGGATCCAAGAGACCCAGTACTTC; CDR3: CATSLAGIQETQYF
D: .; J: TRBJ2-5; size: few; V: TRBV9; DNA: TGTGCCAGCAGCGCCGGGGGTTCACCCGAGACCCAGTACTTC; CDR3: CASSAGGSPETQYF
D: .; J: TRBJ2-3; size: .; V: TRBV9; DNA: TGTGCCAGCAGCGTGACGGTCGGAGATACGCAGTATTTT; CDR3: CASSVTVGDTQYF
D: TRBD1; J: TRBJ1-1; size: .; V: TRBV7-9; DNA: TGTGCCAGCAGCCCCCCAGGGGGGGACACTGAAGCTTTCTTT; CDR3: CASSPPGGDTEAFF
D: .; J: TRBJ1-4; size: .; V: TRBV5-5; DNA: TGTGCCAGCAGGCCCCGGTGGGACCTTAATGAAAAACTGTTTTTT; CDR3: CASRPRWDLNEKLFF
D: .; J: TRBJ2-7; size: few; V: TRBV28; DNA: TGTGCCGAGCAGGGGGGGGGCCCCTCTAGAGAGCAGTACTTC; CDR3: CAEQGGGPSREQYF
D: .; J: TRBJ2-2; size: .; V: TRBV11-3; DNA: TGTGCCAGCAGCTTAACAAGCGGCCTCGGGGAGCTGTTTTTT; CDR3: CASSLTSGLGELFF
D: TRBD2; J: TRBJ2-7; size: large; V: TRBV7-2; DNA: TGTGCCAGCAGCCCATGGACTAGCAGTTACGAGCAGTACTTC; CDR3: CASSPWTSSYEQYF
D: TRBD2; J: TRBJ2-3; size: .; V: TRBV6-1; DNA: TGTGCCAGCAGTGAGTGGACTAGCGGGAGCACAGATACGCAGTATTTT; CDR3: CASSEWTSGSTDTQYF
D: TRBD2; J: TRBJ2-1; size: once; V: TRBV7-9; DNA: TGTGCCAGCAGCGGAATCCTAGCGGGGTCGTCCTACAATGAGCAGTTCTTC; CDR3: CASSGILAGSSYNEQFF
D: .; J: TRBJ2-7; size: once; V: TRBV10-3; DNA: TGTGCCATCAGTGAAAATAGGGCAGGTTTCTACGAGCAGTACTTC; CDR3: CAISENRAGFYEQYF
D: TRBD1; J: TRBJ1-1; size: .; V: TRBV27; DNA: TGTGCCAGCAGCCCTCGTCCGGTCGGGACAGGGGAAGCTTTCTTT; CDR3: CASSPRPVGTGEAFF
D: .; J: TRBJ2-7; size: .; V: TRBV9; DNA: TGTGCCAGCTCGGTGTTCCCAGAGGCGGTGGCAAGCGAGCAGTACTTC; CDR3: CASSVFPEAVASEQYF
D: .; J: TRBJ2-1; size: once; V: TRBV9; DNA: TGTGCCAGCAGCCTAGGACTAAATGAGCAGTTCTTC; CDR3: CASSLGLNEQFF
D: .; J: TRBJ1-1; size: .; V: TRBV30; DNA: TGTGCCTGGAGTGAGGGGGGACGCACTGAAGCTTTCTTT; CDR3: CAWSEGGRTEAFF
D: .; J: TRBJ2-5; size: .; V: TRBV19; DNA: TGTGCCAGTAGTATAGGAGGGGGGACCCAAGAGACCCAGTACTTC; CDR3: CASSIGGGTQETQYF
D: .; J: TRBJ1-1; size: .; V: TRBV29-1; DNA: TGCAGCGTTGAAGCCAGTGAGAACACTGAAGCTTTCTTT; CDR3: CSVEASENTEAFF
D: TRBD2; J: TRBJ2-3; size: medium-sized; V: TRBV27; DNA: TGTGCCAGCAAGTCTGGAGTGATGCAGCGGGAGGGGGAGAGCACAGATACGCAGTATTTT; CDR3: CASKSGVMQREGESTDTQYF
D: .; J: TRBJ2-5; size: .; V: TRBV20-1; DNA: TGCAGTGCTAGCACACGGGACCCGCCGGACTTC; CDR3: CSASTRDPPDF
D: .; J: TRBJ2-2; size: .; V: TRBV9; DNA: TGTGCCAGCAGCGTAGCTACCGGGGAGCTGTTTTTT; CDR3: CASSVATGELFF
D: .; J: TRBJ2-3; size: .; V: TRBV6-4; DNA: TGTGCCAGCAGTGAAACGGGAGAGGCAGATACGCAGTATTTT; CDR3: CASSETGEADTQYF
D: .; J: TRBJ1-2; size: once; V: TRBV5-1; DNA: TGCGCCAGCAGCTGGGAGGAAACGTCCGTCGGCTACACCTTC; CDR3: CASSWEETSVGYTF
D: TRBD2; J: TRBJ2-7; size: .; V: TRBV4-1; DNA: TGCGCCAGCAGCCAAGACGCGGGACTAGCGGGAACCTACGAGCAGTACTTC; CDR3: CASSQDAGLAGTYEQYF
D: .; J: TRBJ1-5; size: few; V: TRBV6-5; DNA: TGTGCCAGCAGTTACTCGATAGGGGGCAATCAGCCCCAGCATTTT; CDR3: CASSYSIGGNQPQHF
D: TRBD1; J: TRBJ2-3; size: once; V: TRBV29-1; DNA: TGCAGTGGGACAGGAGATACGCAGTATTTT; CDR3: CSGTGDTQYF